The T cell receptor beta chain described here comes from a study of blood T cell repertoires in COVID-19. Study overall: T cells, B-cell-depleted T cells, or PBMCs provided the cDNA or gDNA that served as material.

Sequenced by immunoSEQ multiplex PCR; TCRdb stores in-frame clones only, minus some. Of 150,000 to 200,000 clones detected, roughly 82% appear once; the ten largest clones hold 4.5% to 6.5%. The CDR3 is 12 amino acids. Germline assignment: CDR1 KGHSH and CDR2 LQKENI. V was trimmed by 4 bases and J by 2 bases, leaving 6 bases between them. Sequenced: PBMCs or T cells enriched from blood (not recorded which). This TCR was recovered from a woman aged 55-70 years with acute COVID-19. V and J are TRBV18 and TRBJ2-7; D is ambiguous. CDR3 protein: CASSLLAYEQYF. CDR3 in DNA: TGTGCCAGCTCACTATTAGCCTACGAGCAGTACTTC.